This T cell receptor (beta chain) comes out of a study of blood T cell repertoires in COVID-19. Background on the study: The study drew acute and convalescent COVID-19 samples from the United States, Italy and Spain.

Method: immunoSEQ multiplex PCR; TCRdb's copy keeps in-frame clones and lacks some. The sample consists of roughly 300,000 clones, 85% of them appearing once. Recruitment covered under 25 US areas and drew participants whose ages spanned about 18 to 95 years. Donors were grouped by their self-reported clinical history. Recovered status applied to Cohort 3 donors who had two consecutive negative PCRs. It also applied to those with clearance or with symptom resolution. J lost 1 base, V lost 3 bases, and 6 bases had no gene match. The CDR3 totals 16 residues. CDR1 and CDR2 (germline): LNHDA, SQIVND (reference sequence).

The chain recombines TRBV19 with TRBJ1-5, with 7 bases fitting TRBD1. The sample consisted of PBMCs or T cells enriched from blood (not recorded which). The clonotype was recovered from a woman aged 50 to 60 who had recovered from COVID-19. CDR3 region: CASSIIRQGSNQPQHF. As DNA, the CDR3 is TGTGCCAGTAGTATCATTAGACAGGGAAGCAATCAGCCCCAGCATTTT.